This passage covers 5 T cell receptor beta chains from one sample sequenced in a study of identical twins' blood T cells. TCRdb re-derived calls from the 5' RACE reads in MiXCR, one entry per CDR3 protein. The sample lists fewer than 450,000 distinct CDR3 sequences; 25% to 35% were seen once. Sequencing was carried out using PBMCs. All receptors derive from a woman aged 18 to 50 in good health.

This clonotype has a count of ten or more. The chain links TRBV5-6 to TRBJ1-4, with unresolved D. V was clipped by 7 bases and J by 8 bases, with 21 bases between them. Germline V gives CDR1 SGHDT, CDR2 YYEEEE. The CDR3 covers 15 residues. This CDR3 reads CASGSLRNGGEKLFF. In DNA form, the CDR3 reads TGTGCCAGCGGCTCTCTGAGAAATGGAGGGGAAAAACTGTTTTTT.

This chain links TRBV18 with TRBJ1-1; possible D gene TRBD1, 5 bases. The CDR3 contains 13 residues. V was clipped by 8 bases and J by 5 bases, with 15 bases between them. Germline CDR1 KGHSH, CDR2 LQKENI. In DNA form, the CDR3 reads TGTGCCAGCACTCAACTGGGGGGTACTGAAGCTTTCTTT. Encoded protein: CASTQLGGTEAFF.

This clonotype was seen only a few times. The CDR3 region is CASSTGRFYEQYF. In nucleotides, the CDR3 is TGTGCCAGCTCAACAGGACGGTTCTACGAGCAGTACTTC. V gene TRBV18 combines with J gene TRBJ2-7; possible D gene TRBD1, 5 bases. CDR1 and CDR2 (germline): KGHSH, LQKENI. Trimming took off 5 bases at V and 3 bases at J, with 11 bases between the two ends. This CDR3 is 13 amino acids long.

The gene calls are TRBV7-9 and TRBJ2-3; TRBD2 aligns across 7 bases. The CDR3 contains 16 residues. J gave up 8 bases and V 4 bases, and 15 bases lay outside the gene matches. The V gene's germline CDR1 is SEHNR and CDR2 FQNEAQ (reference sequence). The CDR3 reads CASSYPAGKPIGTQYF. CDR3 sequence (DNA): TGTGCCAGCAGCTACCCAGCGGGGAAACCCATAGGTACGCAGTATTTT.

Points on this clonotype: At one of its ends the junction is not consistent with the germline gene, which may arise from a read error. The chain links TRBV2 to TRBJ2-1; 10 positions match TRBD2. The CDR3 extends over 15 amino acids. Germline CDR1 SNHLY, CDR2 FYNNEI. The DNA for the CDR3 is TGTGTCAGCAGTGGAGGTGCTAGCGGGAGTGATGAGCAGTTCTTC. Its protein product is CVSSGGASGSDEQFF.